This entry lists 6 T cell receptor beta chains sequenced from one sample in a study of cytomegalovirus exposure and HLA in healthy donors. Both 60 Vbeta primers and 13 Jbeta primers went into the PCR. Sequencing used immunoSEQ multiplex PCR; TCRdb keeps in-frame clones, though not all of them. Of fewer than 150,000 clones in the sample, about 78% were seen once. Sample: PBMCs. These receptors all stem from a man younger than 35 in good health and CMV-seronegative.

This clone was recorded a few times. This CDR3 is CASSISGQGRNEQFF. The CDR3 DNA follows: TGTGCCAGTAGTATTTCGGGACAGGGGAGGAATGAGCAGTTCTTC. The genes are TRBV19 and TRBJ2-1; 10 nucleotides match TRBD1. The CDR3 totals 15 residues. V gave up 3 bases and J gave up 7 bases; unmatched junction bases: 6. Per germline, CDR1 LNHDA and CDR2 SQIVND (reference sequence).

The CDR3 coding sequence is TGTGCCTGGAGTACCGGAGCACCAAACACCATATATTTT. Its translation: CAWSTGAPNTIYF. The chain couples TRBV30 to TRBJ1-3; unclear D gene. V dropped 2 bases and J dropped 6 bases, with 11 bases sitting between them. Germline lookup yields CDR1 GTSNPN and CDR2 SVGIG (reference sequence). The CDR3 has 13 amino acids.

This clone was seen only once. V and J are TRBV11-2 and TRBJ1-5, with 7 nucleotides matching TRBD1. This CDR3 spans 15 amino acids. Germline V gene lookup returns CDR1 SGHAT and CDR2 FQNNGV. The junction had 5 bases not matched to a gene; V was cut back by 5 bases and J by 1 base. The DNA for the CDR3 is TGTGCCAGCAGCCTATTGGGACAGAGCAATCAGCCCCAGCATTTT. Its protein product is CASSLLGQSNQPQHF.

This clone was counted a single time. The V and J genes are TRBV29-1 and TRBJ2-3; no clear D gene. From germline, CDR1 is SQVTM and CDR2 ANQGSEA. The CDR3 totals 13 residues. Between the trimmed V and J ends, which lost 4 bases and 0 bases, there was a span of 8 bases. As DNA, the CDR3 is TGCAGCGTTGTATCTACTAGCACAGATACGCAGTATTTT. Protein product: CSVVSTSTDTQYF.

CDR3 sequence: CASSPGLAASSYEQYF. The DNA for the CDR3 is TGTGCCAGCAGTCCGGGACTAGCGGCCAGCTCCTACGAGCAGTACTTC. The chain couples TRBV2 to TRBJ2-7; 11 nucleotides align to TRBD2. The V segment lost 5 bases and the J segment 0 bases; nucleotides outside the gene matches: 6. CDR3 length: 16 amino acids. Germline V gives CDR1 SNHLY, CDR2 FYNNEI.

J is TRBJ1-3 and V is TRBV7-9, with 7 bases identical to TRBD1. Germline lookup yields CDR1 SEHNR and CDR2 FQNEAQ (reference sequence). J was trimmed by 2 bases and V by 6 bases; bases with no gene match: 7. The CDR3 loop spans 15 amino acids. The CDR3 nucleotides are TGTGCCAGCAGTTCAGACAGGGATGCTGGAAACACCATATATTTT. Translation gives CASSSDRDAGNTIYF.